This paragraph reports one T cell receptor (beta chain). This clone was observed a single time. What this receptor recognizes is not known. Base-call qualities are not available, and no considerably larger clone is one nucleotide away. In the germline V gene, CDR1 corresponds to SGHRS and CDR2 to YFSETQ. The CDR3, from cysteine to phenylalanine, totals 15 residues. Only the CDR3 DNA is retained, 45 bases long and in frame from the first base. The junction carries 18 bases between V and J, which are trimmed by 4 bases and 5 bases respectively. The immunoSEQ Assay, a bias-controlled multiplex PCR, was used to amplify TCRbeta CDR3 regions from genomic DNA. In the paper's pipeline: Within the assay, amplification of reference gene primers was used to estimate how many nucleated cells each sample contained. To quantify the absolute abundance of each unique TCRbeta CDR3 rearrangement, sequence reads were collapsed and filtered. Productive Simpson clonality was computed per sample as the square root of Simpson's diversity index over productive rearrangements. Drawn from immuneACCESS, this table holds only the in-frame rearrangements with V and J called that TCRdb kept. Clones are partly lost; checked studies trace under half to an unresolved V gene and leave the rest unexplained. The V and J calls and clone size come from that table; D and trimming were worked out from the DNA. The sample has more than 85,000 clones on record, around three quarters of them singletons. The ten largest clones take up more than 7.5% of the sample.

The source of the sample is a study of blood T cell repertoires in COVID-19 (dated by TCRdb to 2020 to 2022). Describing the broader study: Collaborator samples came from the United States, Italy and Spain and covered acute and convalescent phases of COVID-19. The prospective study material was composed of cDNA or gDNA derived from T cells, B-cell-depleted T cells, or PBMCs. Subjects who had been exposed to COVID-19, were actively infected with it, or had recovered from it provided the deeply sampled blood TCRbeta repertoires that made up the dataset. A freely available public database, intended as a resource for researchers studying the immune response to SARS-CoV-2, is where the repertoires were released. The samples were drawn from the first 160 participants of the ongoing ImmuneRACE study and from about 1,200 subjects provided by 6 global collaborators. The sample metadata nearly always contained a de-identified subject ID, COVID-19 status, age in years and sex. Where available, HLA class I and class II types were taken from metadata supplied by the sample provider and were not determined by assay-based typing. General findings and caveats noted by the study authors: The quantity of clinical and demographic metadata differed by source and by participant and was supplied without curation.

Whole blood was collected in K2EDTA tubes by collaborating institutions according to the institutions' own protocols. For TCRbeta analysis, collaborator samples were shipped as frozen whole blood, as isolated PBMCs, or as DNA extracted from either sample type. This receptor chain uses TRBV5-1 and TRBJ2-5; TRBD1 could be the D gene, as 8 bases match. The receptor was derived from a woman in her sixties or seventies with acute or convalescent COVID-19. Material: peripheral blood. The CDR3 reads as follows: CASSPRQGRGETQYF. The DNA reads as follows: TGCGCCAGCAGCCCGCGACAGGGGCGGGGGGAGACCCAGTACTTC.